Included here is one T cell receptor (beta chain) sequence, with context. What it binds is not known. The source of the sample is a study of response to subunit inactivated influenza vaccine. Study-level findings and limits: Authors suggested seasonal influenza vaccinations each recruit few new T cells.

Trimming pared 6 bases from V and 3 bases from J, leaving 6 bases between. This CDR3 is built from 11 residues. TCRdb recomputed calls from the RT-PCR reads with MiXCR, one row per CDR3 protein. Among about 500,000 distinct CDR3 sequences, 15% to 20% were seen once, and the ten largest hold less than 4%. This TCR came from a man between 50 and 69 years old who received an inactivated influenza vaccine. This specimen consisted of CD4+ T cells sorted from PBMCs, obtained around 25 months after vaccination. The rearrangement uses TRBV12-3 or TRBV12-4 and TRBJ2-7; D call uncertain. Here the CDR3 reads CASRFGYEQYF. The CDR3 region has the DNA TGTGCCAGCAGGTTCGGCTACGAGCAGTACTTC.